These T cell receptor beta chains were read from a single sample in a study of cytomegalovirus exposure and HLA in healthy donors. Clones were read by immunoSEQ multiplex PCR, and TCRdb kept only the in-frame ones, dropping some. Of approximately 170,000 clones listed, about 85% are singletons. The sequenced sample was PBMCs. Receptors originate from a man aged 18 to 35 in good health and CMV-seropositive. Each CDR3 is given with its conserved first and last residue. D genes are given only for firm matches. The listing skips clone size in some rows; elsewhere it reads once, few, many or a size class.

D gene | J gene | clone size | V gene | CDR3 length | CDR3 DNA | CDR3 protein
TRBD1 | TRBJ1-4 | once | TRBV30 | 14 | TGTGCCTGGAGTTGGACAGGGGGAGGTGAAAAACTGTTTTTT | CAWSWTGGGEKLFF
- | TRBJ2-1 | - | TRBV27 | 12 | TGTGCCAGCAGTTTAAAGGGACAACGGAAGTTCTTC | CASSLKGQRKFF
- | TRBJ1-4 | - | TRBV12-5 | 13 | TGTGCTAGTGGTTTAGGGGTTCAGAAAAAACTGTTTTTT | CASGLGVQKKLFF
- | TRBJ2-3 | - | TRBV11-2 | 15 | TGTGCCAGCAGCCTATACGTAGAGGGAACAGATACGCAGTATTTT | CASSLYVEGTDTQYF
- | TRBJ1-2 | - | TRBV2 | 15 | TGTGCCAGCACCACCAAAAGCGGGGGCGACTATGGCTACACCTTC | CASTTKSGGDYGYTF
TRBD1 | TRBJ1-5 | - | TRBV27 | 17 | TGTGCCAGCAGGACAGGGGGCGGAATTAGCATTAATCAGCCCCAGCATTTT | CASRTGGGISINQPQHF
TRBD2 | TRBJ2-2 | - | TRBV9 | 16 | TGTGCCAGCAGCGTAGGGGCGGGAGGGAACACCGGGGAGCTGTTTTTT | CASSVGAGGNTGELFF
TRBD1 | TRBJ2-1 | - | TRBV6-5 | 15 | TGTGCCAGCAGTTATGACGGACAGGGGAACAATGAGCAGTTCTTC | CASSYDGQGNNEQFF
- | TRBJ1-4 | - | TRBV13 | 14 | TGTGCCAGCAGCTCACAGGGCTTCGGTGAAAAACTGTTTTTT | CASSSQGFGEKLFF
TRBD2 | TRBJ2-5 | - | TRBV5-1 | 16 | TGCGCCAGCAGCTTTACGGGGGGGCCCTACCAAGAGACCCAGTACTTC | CASSFTGGPYQETQYF
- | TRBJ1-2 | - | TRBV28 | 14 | TGTGCCAGCAGTCCCTCGGCGGTGGGGCGCGGCTACACCTTC | CASSPSAVGRGYTF
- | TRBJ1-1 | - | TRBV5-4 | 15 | TGTGCCAGCAGCTTAGCCGGGAATCTTCGCACTGAAGCTTTCTTT | CASSLAGNLRTEAFF
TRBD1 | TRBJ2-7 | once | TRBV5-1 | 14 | TGCGCCAGCAGCTTGGGGACAGGAGCCTACGAGCAGTACTTC | CASSLGTGAYEQYF
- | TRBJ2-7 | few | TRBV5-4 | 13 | TGTGCCAGCAAGGTCGGGGGATTCGACGAGCAGTACTTC | CASKVGGFDEQYF
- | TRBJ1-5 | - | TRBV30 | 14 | TGTGCCTGGAGTCAGGGCTATAGCAATCAGCCCCAGCATTTT | CAWSQGYSNQPQHF
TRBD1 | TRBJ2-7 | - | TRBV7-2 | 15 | TGTGCCAGCAGCCCAACCGACAGGGGACCCTTTGAGCAGTACTTC | CASSPTDRGPFEQYF
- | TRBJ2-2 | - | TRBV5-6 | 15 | TGTGCCAGCAGCCTTCCCGGGAGTTATACCGGGGAGCTGTTTTTT | CASSLPGSYTGELFF
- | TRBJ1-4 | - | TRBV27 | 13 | TGTGCCAGCAGTTTGTTAGGGGAAGGAAAACTGTTTTTT | CASSLLGEGKLFF
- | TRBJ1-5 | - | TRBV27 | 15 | TGTGCCAGCGCCTTGGGGCTCGATAGCAATCAGCCCCAGCATTTT | CASALGLDSNQPQHF
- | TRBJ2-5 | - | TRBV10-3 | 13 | TGTGCCATCAGTGTAGCGGCACGGGAGACCCAGTACTTC | CAISVAARETQYF
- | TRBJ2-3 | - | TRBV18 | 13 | TGTGCCAGCTCAGCTGCCAGGGCCGATACGCAGTATTTT | CASSAARADTQYF
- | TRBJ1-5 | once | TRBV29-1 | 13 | TGCAGCGTTGTATGGGACTTCAATCAGCCCCAGCATTTT | CSVVWDFNQPQHF
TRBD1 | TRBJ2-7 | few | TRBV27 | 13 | TGTGCCAGCAGGGGGACAGGGTCCTACGAGCAGTACTTC | CASRGTGSYEQYF
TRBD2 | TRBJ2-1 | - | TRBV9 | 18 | TGTGCCAGCAGCGCGCGGCTAGCGGGGGGCATCTCCTACAATGAGCAGTTCTTC | CASSARLAGGISYNEQFF
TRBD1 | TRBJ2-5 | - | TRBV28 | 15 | TGTGCCAGCAGTCTGGGGACAGGGGCACAAGAGACCCAGTACTTC | CASSLGTGAQETQYF
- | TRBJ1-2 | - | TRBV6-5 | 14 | TGTGCCACCGCCGGGGGGATCGATAACTATGGCTACACCTTC | CATAGGIDNYGYTF
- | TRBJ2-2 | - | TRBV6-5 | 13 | TGTGCCACCGGACGGAGGATAATCGGGGAGCTGTTTTTT | CATGRRIIGELFF
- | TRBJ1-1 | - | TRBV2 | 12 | TGTGCCAGCGGGGGGGAGAACACTGAAGCTTTCTTT | CASGGENTEAFF
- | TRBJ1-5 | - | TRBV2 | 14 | TGTGCCAGCTCCCCTCAGGGGATCCTTCAGCCCCAGCATTTT | CASSPQGILQPQHF
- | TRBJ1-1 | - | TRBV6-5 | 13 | TGTGCCAGCAGTTACGAGGGGAACACTGAAGCTTTCTTT | CASSYEGNTEAFF
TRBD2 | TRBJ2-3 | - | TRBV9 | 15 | TGTGCCAGCAGCGCCCGGACCGGACTAGCGGTTACGCAGTATTTT | CASSARTGLAVTQYF
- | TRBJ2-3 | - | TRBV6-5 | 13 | TGTGCCAGCAGTTACTCGAGGGCAGATACGCAGTATTTT | CASSYSRADTQYF
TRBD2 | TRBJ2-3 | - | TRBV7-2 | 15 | TGTGCCAGCAGCTCCGAGGGACTAGCGGGAGTAGCGCAGTATTTT | CASSSEGLAGVAQYF
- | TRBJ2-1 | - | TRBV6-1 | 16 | TGTGCCAGCAGTGAGGTTCAGCGGAGCTCCTACAATGAGCAGTTCTTC | CASSEVQRSSYNEQFF
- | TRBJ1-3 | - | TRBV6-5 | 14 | TGTGCCAGCAGAGTGAGTCCCTCTGGAAACACCATATATTTT | CASRVSPSGNTIYF
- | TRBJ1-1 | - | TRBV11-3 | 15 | TGTGCCAGCAGCTTAGGACAGGTCGGGAACACTGAAGCTTTCTTT | CASSLGQVGNTEAFF
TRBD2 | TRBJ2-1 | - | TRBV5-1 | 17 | TGCGCCAGCAGCTTGGATTTGGGAGGGAGCTCCTACAATGAGCAGTTCTTC | CASSLDLGGSSYNEQFF
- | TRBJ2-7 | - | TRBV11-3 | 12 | TGTGCCAGCAGCTTAATCCCTTACGAGCAGTACTTC | CASSLIPYEQYF
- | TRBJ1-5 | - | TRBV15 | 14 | TGTGCCACCAGCGAGAACAGGGCGGATCAGCCCCAGCATTTT | CATSENRADQPQHF
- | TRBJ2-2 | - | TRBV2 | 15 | TGTGCCAGCAGTCGGGACTTAACTAACACCGGGGAGCTGTTTTTT | CASSRDLTNTGELFF
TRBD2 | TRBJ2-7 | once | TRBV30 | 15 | TGTGCCTGGAGTGTAACGCTAGCGGGGGTCTACGAGCAGTACTTC | CAWSVTLAGVYEQYF
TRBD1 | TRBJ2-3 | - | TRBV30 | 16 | TGTGCCTGGACCGCCCGGGACAGGGGGAAACCCGATACGCAGTATTTT | CAWTARDRGKPDTQYF
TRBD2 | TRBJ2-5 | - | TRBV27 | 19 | TGTGCCAGCAGTTTACGGGTTACGGGGGGGGCAGCCTTAACCGAGACCCAGTACTTC | CASSLRVTGGAALTETQYF
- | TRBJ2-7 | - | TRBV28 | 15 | TGTGCCAGCAGTTTAATTCAGGGGCCCTCCTACGAGCAGTACTTC | CASSLIQGPSYEQYF
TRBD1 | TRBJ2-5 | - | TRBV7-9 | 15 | TGTGCCAGCAGTAGCCGGGACAGGGGCGGGGAGACCCAGTACTTC | CASSSRDRGGETQYF
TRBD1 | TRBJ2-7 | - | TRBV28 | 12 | TGTGCCAGCCGGGACAGGGGATACGAGCAGTACTTC | CASRDRGYEQYF
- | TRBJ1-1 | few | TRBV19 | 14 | TGTGCCACCACCAGCGGGACACTGAACACTGAAGCTTTCTTT | CATTSGTLNTEAFF